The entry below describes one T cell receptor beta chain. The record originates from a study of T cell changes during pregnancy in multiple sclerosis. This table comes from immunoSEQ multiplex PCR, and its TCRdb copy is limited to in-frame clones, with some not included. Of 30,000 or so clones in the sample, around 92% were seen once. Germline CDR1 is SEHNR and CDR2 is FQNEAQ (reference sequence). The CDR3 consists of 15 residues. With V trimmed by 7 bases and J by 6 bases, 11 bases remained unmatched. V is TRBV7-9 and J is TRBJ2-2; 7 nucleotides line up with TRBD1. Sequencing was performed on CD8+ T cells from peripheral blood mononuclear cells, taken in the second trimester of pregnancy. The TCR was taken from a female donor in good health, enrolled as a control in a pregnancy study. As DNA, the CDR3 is TGTGCCAGCACCCCCGGACAGGTGGGCGCCGGGGAGCTGTTTTTT. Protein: CASTPGQVGAGELFF.